These T cell receptor beta chains were read from a single sample in a study of Ad26.COV2.S vaccination and SARS-CoV-2 variants. The method was immunoSEQ multiplex PCR; TCRdb's version includes in-frame clones alone and lacks a portion of them. Among about 330,000 clones listed, approximately 87% were seen once. The sequences come from peripheral blood, collected in a trial of Ad26.COV2.S vaccine versus placebo. The receptors originated from a person between 18 and 59 years old who received the Ad26.COV2.S COVID-19 vaccine or a placebo. Each CDR3 is given with its conserved first and last residue. D genes are given only for firm matches. Size is omitted from some rows. Given values are once, few, many or a class for expanded clones.

V gene	J gene	D gene	clone size	CDR3 protein	CDR3 DNA
TRBV27	TRBJ2-2	NA	NA	CASSLNRWFSGELFF	TGTGCCAGCAGTTTAAACAGGTGGTTTTCCGGGGAGCTGTTTTTT
TRBV25-1	TRBJ1-2	TRBD1	few	CASSELGTGGGYGYTF	TGTGCCAGCAGTGAATTGGGGACAGGGGGAGGCTATGGCTACACCTTC
TRBV3-1/TRBV3-2	TRBJ1-6	NA	NA	CASSPQDSPLHF	TGTGCCAGCAGCCCCCAGGATTCACCCCTCCACTTT
TRBV18	TRBJ1-3	NA	NA	CASSPPDRPGNTIYF	TGTGCCAGCTCACCACCGGACAGACCTGGAAACACCATATATTTT
TRBV7-8	TRBJ1-2	NA	NA	CASSLAEGLLGYTF	TGTGCCAGCAGCTTAGCTGAGGGACTGTTAGGCTACACCTTC
TRBV6-2/TRBV6-3	TRBJ2-1	NA	NA	CASSYGVNEQFF	TGTGCCAGCAGTTACGGGGTCAATGAGCAGTTCTTC
TRBV7-9	TRBJ1-1	NA	NA	CASSFRPDTSNTEAFF	TGTGCCAGCAGCTTTAGACCAGACACATCCAACACTGAAGCTTTCTTT
TRBV6-5	TRBJ2-1	NA	NA	CASRQMDEQFF	TGTGCCAGCAGGCAGATGGATGAGCAGTTCTTC
TRBV5-1	TRBJ1-4	NA	NA	CASSPQQGSGPEKLFF	TGCGCCAGCAGCCCACAGCAGGGCTCAGGGCCTGAAAAACTGTTTTTT
TRBV28	TRBJ1-2	NA	NA	CASDSGQIYGYTF	TGTGCCAGCGATTCTGGACAAATTTATGGCTACACCTTC
TRBV11-2	TRBJ1-3	NA	NA	CASSFIHTIYF	TGTGCCAGCAGCTTCATACACACCATATATTTT
TRBV4-3	TRBJ1-6	TRBD1	NA	CASSQDPGGLGSPLHF	TGCGCCAGCAGCCAAGATCCAGGGGGCTTAGGTTCACCCCTCCACTTT
TRBV14	TRBJ2-5	NA	NA	CASSQDGVPLQETQYF	TGTGCCAGCAGCCAAGATGGGGTACCTCTCCAAGAGACCCAGTACTTC
TRBV19	TRBJ1-2	TRBD1	NA	CASTQERQGGGYTF	TGTGCCAGTACCCAAGAAAGACAGGGAGGTGGCTACACCTTC
TRBV9	TRBJ2-3	NA	NA	CASSVSGFPDTQYF	TGTGCCAGCAGCGTTTCGGGTTTCCCAGATACGCAGTATTTT
TRBV18	TRBJ1-6	NA	NA	CASSPRSLDFLHF	TGTGCCAGCTCACCCCGATCCCTTGACTTTCTCCACTTT
TRBV4-3	TRBJ2-5	TRBD2	NA	CASSQEPSGEETQYF	TGCGCCAGCAGCCAAGAACCTAGCGGGGAGGAGACCCAGTACTTC
TRBV4-3	TRBJ2-1	TRBD2	NA	CASSQGSSGGLHNEQFF	TGCGCCAGCAGCCAAGGGTCTAGCGGGGGACTTCACAATGAGCAGTTCTTC
TRBV5-1	TRBJ2-1	TRBD2	NA	CASSLAVTGGYNEQFF	TGCGCCAGCAGCTTGGCCGTAACGGGGGGCTACAATGAGCAGTTCTTC
TRBV27	TRBJ1-1	NA	NA	CASISINDEAFF	TGTGCCAGCATCTCTATCAACGATGAAGCTTTCTTT
TRBV13	TRBJ1-1	NA	few	CASSLAGGKTEAFF	TGTGCCAGCAGCTTAGCTGGGGGAAAAACTGAAGCTTTCTTT
TRBV29-1	TRBJ1-2	NA	NA	CSVDKKGPPRHGYTF	TGCAGCGTTGACAAAAAGGGACCGCCGCGTCATGGCTACACCTTC
TRBV10-2	TRBJ1-4	NA	NA	CASSVSATNEKLFF	TGCGCCAGCAGTGTGAGTGCAACTAATGAAAAACTGTTTTTT